One and the same sample provided the 14 T cell receptor beta chains below, sequenced in a study of preoperative IRX-2 immunotherapy in early breast cancer. The treatment denotes: preoperative locoregional IRX-2 cytokine immunotherapy. Repertoires were generated with immunoSEQ multiplex PCR, while TCRdb's copy carries only in-frame clones and drops some. This sample has around 4,300 clones, with roughly 69% found just once. This specimen consisted of tumor tissue, obtained after IRX-2 immunotherapy. The receptors were sampled from a human donor with breast cancer.

The chain couples TRBV6-8 to TRBJ2-7; D may correspond to TRBD1 or TRBD2 (8 bases each). The CDR3 is 17 amino acids. Germline V gives CDR1 MNHGY, CDR2 SAAAGT. V lost 6 bases and J 0 bases, leaving 21 bases between the germline ends. CDR3 sequence (DNA): TGTGCCAGCAGGCGGGGGGAGGGACAGGTCAGCTCCTACGAGCAGTACTTC. Residues: CASRRGEGQVSSYEQYF.

This clone is classed as medium-sized. The chain joins TRBV11-3 to TRBJ2-3, with a possible D match to TRBD2 (5 bases). Per the germline V gene, CDR1 is SGHNT and CDR2 is YENEEA. This CDR3 has 16 amino acids. V gave up 2 bases and J gave up 0 bases, with 12 bases separating them. CDR3 region: CASSLLMGVSTDTQYF. CDR3 nucleotide sequence: TGTGCCAGCAGCTTATTGATGGGAGTTAGCACAGATACGCAGTATTTT.

The chain couples TRBV10-1 to TRBJ2-2; 8 positions agree with TRBD2. V gave up 2 bases and J gave up 1 base; unmatched junction bases: 9. Germline CDR1 and CDR2: WNHNN and SYGVQD (reference sequence). The CDR3 runs to 18 residues. The CDR3 nucleotides are TGCGCCAGCAGTGAGCGGCTAGCGGGTATTATGAACACCGGGGAGCTGTTTTTT. Residues: CASSERLAGIMNTGELFF.

A few counts support this clone. V is TRBV7-6 and J is TRBJ2-7; TRBD2 matches 11 bases. With V trimmed by 6 bases and J by 7 bases, 11 bases remained unmatched. The CDR3 extends over 15 amino acids. Germline V CDR1 and CDR2: SGHVS, FNYEAQ. The CDR3 bases are TGTGCCAGCAGTCGGTCGACTAGCGGGATAAGGGAGCAGTACTTC. Its protein product is CASSRSTSGIREQYF.

This clone was found once. The chain uses TRBV11-3 and TRBJ1-2; D unresolved. There are 15 residues in the CDR3. From germline, CDR1 is SGHNT and CDR2 YENEEA. Trimming took 5 bases from V and 2 from J, leaving 15 bases between them. CDR3 amino acids: CASSPGLSGNYGYTF. In DNA form, the CDR3 reads TGTGCCAGCAGCCCCGGCCTCTCGGGGAACTATGGCTACACCTTC.

The chain is built from TRBV15 and TRBJ2-2; D tentatively fits TRBD1 or TRBD2 (5 bases each). CDR3 length: 15 residues. The germline V gene encodes CDR1 LNHNV and CDR2 YYDKDF (reference sequence). V lost 5 bases and J 4 bases, leaving 14 bases between the germline ends. DNA of the CDR3: TGTGCCACCAGCTCGAGGGGAACTCTCACCGGGGAGCTGTTTTTT. This encodes CATSSRGTLTGELFF.

The chain carries TRBV6-8 and TRBJ2-1, with D perhaps given as TRBD1 or TRBD2 (5 bases each). Germline loops: CDR1 MNHGY, CDR2 SAAAGT. The CDR3 has 16 residues. Trimming stripped 2 bases from V and 2 bases from J, with 13 bases between. CDR3 in DNA: TGTGCCAGCAGTTACGAGGCGCGAGGGGCCTACAATGAGCAGTTCTTC. This translates into CASSYEARGAYNEQFF.

The chain recombines TRBV5-1 with TRBJ1-2, with D perhaps matching TRBD1 (6 bases). Germline V gene lookup returns CDR1 SGHRS and CDR2 YFSETQ. The CDR3 runs 14 residues. Trimming cost V 0 bases and J 5 bases, with 11 bases left between them. CDR3 region: CASSLDGGRYGYTF. CDR3 bases: TGCGCCAGCAGCTTGGATGGGGGCAGGTATGGCTACACCTTC.

This clone was seen a handful of times. The junction shows a germline mismatch at one end, possibly a read error. The rearrangement uses TRBV19 and TRBJ2-7; 13 nucleotides match TRBD2. This CDR3 spans 14 amino acids. Germline V gene sequence: CDR1 LNHDA, CDR2 SQIVND (reference sequence). Here the CDR3 reads CATSRGLAGDEQYF. The DNA for the CDR3 is TGTGCCACTAGTAGAGGACTAGCGGGAGATGAGCAGTACTTC.

This clone has just a few counts. The J gene is TRBJ1-4, the V gene TRBV15; D gene ambiguous. This CDR3 region has 14 residues. Germline CDR1 is LNHNV and CDR2 is YYDKDF (reference sequence). Between the trimmed V and J ends, which lost 0 bases and 5 bases, there was a span of 7 bases. CDR3 DNA sequence: TGTGCCACCAGCAGAGATGGCGGAAATGAAAAACTGTTTTTT. Amino acids: CATSRDGGNEKLFF.

The CDR3 region has the DNA TGTGCCAGCAGCCAAAGGAACTATGGCTACACCTTC. This sequence encodes CASSQRNYGYTF. The chain has TRBV2 and TRBJ1-2; D not certain. Deletions cut 6 bases from V and 2 bases from J, with 7 bases between. Germline V lookup: CDR1 SNHLY, CDR2 FYNNEI. The CDR3 runs to 12 residues.

This clone came up a few times. The chain is built from TRBV10-3 and TRBJ2-7; the match to TRBD2 covers 9 bases. In germline, CDR1 is ENHRY, CDR2 SYGVKD. The V segment lost 0 bases and the J segment 4 bases; nucleotides outside the gene matches: 4. This CDR3 contains 15 residues. CDR3 protein: CAISESSLAGYEQYF. The CDR3 coding sequence is TGTGCCATCAGTGAGTCTTCCCTAGCGGGGTACGAGCAGTACTTC.

The chain links TRBV6-8 to TRBJ1-1; a possible D gene is TRBD1 (6 bases). The CDR3 runs 17 residues. Trimming removed 2 bases from V and 1 base from J, with 17 bases in between. CDR1 is MNHGY and CDR2 is SAAAGT in the germline V gene. DNA for the CDR3: TGTGCCAGCAGTTACCCGAAACCGGGACAACCGAACACTGAAGCTTTCTTT. Translating it yields CASSYPKPGQPNTEAFF.

The gene calls are TRBV14 and TRBJ1-4; D is possibly TRBD1 (5 bases). Trimming removed 4 bases from V and 5 bases from J, with 14 bases in between. Germline assignment: CDR1 SGHDN and CDR2 FVKESK. The CDR3 length is 15 residues. The CDR3 loop is CASSLGRGGNEKLFF. CDR3 DNA sequence: TGTGCCAGCAGCCTCGGACGGGGGGGGAATGAAAAACTGTTTTTT.